The 28 T cell receptor beta chains below were found in one sample sequenced in a study of T cells in Graves' hyperthyroidism and ophthalmopathy. TCR beta CDR3 region amplification was performed from RNA transcripts. First-round RT-PCR targeting the TCR CDR3 was performed with the HTBI primer set. TCRdb reanalysed the multiplex PCR reads using MiXCR and keeps one entry per CDR3 protein. Of some 600,000 distinct CDR3 sequences listed, about 15% are singletons. Sequencing input: blood. These TCRs come from a woman younger than 45 with Graves' hyperthyroidism that later progressed to Graves' ophthalmopathy.

There are many counts of this clonotype. The chain combines TRBV7-3 with TRBJ1-1; no clear D gene. Germline loops: CDR1 SGHTA, CDR2 FQGTGA. This CDR3 spans 14 amino acids. Trimming left V 5 bases short and J 0 bases short, with 10 bases between. CDR3 in DNA: TGTGCCAGCAGCCCGACTGCAATGAACACTGAAGCTTTCTTT. This codes for CASSPTAMNTEAFF.

This clonotype was counted once. The chain joins TRBV20-1 to TRBJ2-7, with 13 bases lining up with TRBD2. In germline, CDR1 is DFQATT, CDR2 SNEGSKA (reference sequence). After removal of 0 bases from V and 2 bases from J, the junction contained 1 base not matched to a gene. The CDR3 has 15 residues. CDR3 loop: CSAREGLAGPYEQYF. The DNA for the CDR3 is TGCAGTGCTAGAGAGGGACTAGCGGGACCCTACGAGCAGTACTTC.

The sample holds many counts of this clonotype. The chain links TRBV12-5 to TRBJ1-5; D may be TRBD1 (6 bases). Trimming took off 0 bases at V and 4 bases at J, with 13 bases between the two ends. CDR3 length: 16 amino acids. Germline V gene sequence: CDR1 LGHNT, CDR2 FRNRAP. CDR3 residues: CASGLVRGGQNQPQHF. The CDR3 DNA follows: TGTGCTAGTGGTTTGGTACGGGGGGGCCAGAATCAGCCCCAGCATTTT.

This clonotype was picked up a small number of times. The chain employs TRBV29-1 and TRBJ2-7; 9 bases match TRBD1. CDR1 and CDR2 from the germline V gene are SQVTM and ANQGSEA. V gave up 4 bases and J gave up 4 bases; unmatched junction bases: 14. CDR3 size: 16 residues. The CDR3, as DNA: TGCAGCGTTGGAGTGGACAGGGGTGTCAGGGGTTACGAGCAGTACTTC. It codes for CSVGVDRGVRGYEQYF.

This clonotype was seen ten or more times. The chain employs TRBV24-1 and TRBJ2-7; 9 bases are a match to TRBD1. J was trimmed by 5 bases and V by 5 bases; bases with no gene match: 6. This CDR3 is built from 14 residues. Germline V CDR1 and CDR2: KGHDR, SFDVKD. The CDR3 DNA reads as TGTGCCACCAGTGTCGCGACAGGGGGAGACGAGCAGTACTTC. Protein sequence: CATSVATGGDEQYF.

This clonotype has at least ten counts. This chain connects TRBV20-1 to TRBJ2-5; D may be TRBD1 or TRBD2 (6 bases each). V lost 6 bases to trimming and J lost 2 bases, with 22 bases between them. The CDR3 consists of 16 residues. The germline CDR1 and CDR2 sequences are DFQATT and SNEGSKA (reference sequence). CDR3 region: CSAAPWGAQRQETQYF. CDR3 nucleotides: TGCAGTGCCGCGCCTTGGGGGGCGCAGAGGCAAGAGACCCAGTACTTC.

In its sample, this clonotype was seen many times. The chain uses TRBV6-1 and TRBJ1-2; D is ambiguous. The germline V and J ends were trimmed by 0 bases and 8 bases, with 13 bases remaining between them. Germline V CDR1 and CDR2: MNHNS, SASEGT. This CDR3 is built from 14 residues. In DNA form, the CDR3 reads TGTGCCAGCAGTGAAGCGACCTCAATGGGCGGCTACACCTTC. Residues: CASSEATSMGGYTF.

This clonotype was counted ten times or more. Written as DNA, the CDR3 is TGCAGCGCCCAGGGACAGGAGAACACTGAAGCTTTCTTT. Its protein is CSAQGQENTEAFF. The genes are TRBV29-1 and TRBJ1-1; 8 bases match TRBD1. The germline CDR1 and CDR2 sequences are SQVTM and ANQGSEA. The CDR3 has 13 amino acids. The junction had 5 bases not matched to a gene; V was cut back by 7 bases and J by 1 base.

The V and J genes are TRBV6-5 and TRBJ1-1, with a weak D call TRBD1 (5 bases). The germline V gene has CDR1 MNHEY and CDR2 SVGAGI. The V end was cut by 0 bases, the J end by 5 bases, with 16 bases between. CDR3 length: 16 residues. As DNA, the CDR3 is TGTGCCAGCAGTTACTCTCGGGGGATTGGGTTTACTGAAGCTTTCTTT. It codes for CASSYSRGIGFTEAFF.

On this clonotype: One end of the junction is discordant with germline, which a read error may explain. The chain joins TRBV3-1 to TRBJ1-1; D is uncertain. The CDR3 length is 13 residues. CDR1 and CDR2 from the germline V gene are LGHDT and YNNKEL (reference sequence). CDR3 amino acids: CASSQVENTESFF. CDR3 bases: TGTGCCAGCAGCCAAGTTGAAAACACTGAATCTTTCTTT.

The chain carries TRBV7-9 and TRBJ2-5; D not resolved. Trimming took 2 bases from V and 2 from J, leaving 9 bases between them. The CDR3 covers 14 residues. Germline V CDR1 and CDR2: SEHNR, FQNEAQ (reference sequence). The CDR3 DNA is TGTGCCAGCAGCTTAATCCTGGTTCAAGAGACCCAGTACTTC. As protein: CASSLILVQETQYF.

The table lists this clonotype with many counts. The chain combines TRBV6-1 with TRBJ1-2; the D is unclear. The CDR3 runs to 15 residues. Germline V gene sequence: CDR1 MNHNS, CDR2 SASEGT. The germline V and J ends were trimmed by 1 base and 1 base, with 10 bases remaining between them. The CDR3 bases are TGTGCCAGCAGTGAAGTTCCTAAGAGTAACTATGGCTACACCTTC. This encodes CASSEVPKSNYGYTF.

This clonotype has a count of ten or more. The rearrangement uses TRBV11-3 and TRBJ2-1, with D possibly being TRBD1 (6 bases). Germline V lookup: CDR1 SGHNT, CDR2 YENEEA. The CDR3 consists of 15 residues. V lost 3 bases and J 15 bases, leaving 24 bases between the germline ends. This chain's CDR3 is CASSFDRPNVDPLFF. As DNA, the CDR3 is TGTGCCAGCAGCTTTGACAGGCCGAATGTCGACCCACTGTTCTTC.

This clonotype was recorded many times. The chain links TRBV12-3 or TRBV12-4 to TRBJ1-5; D is ambiguous. The CDR3 sequence is 13 residues long. Trimming took off 5 bases at V and 7 bases at J, with 12 bases between the two ends. CDR3 nucleotide sequence: TGTGCCAGCAGTGATAGCGGGCGGCAGCCCCAGCATTTT. It yields the protein CASSDSGRQPQHF.

This chain connects TRBV7-2 to TRBJ2-7; D gene unclear. The germline V gene encodes CDR1 SGHTA and CDR2 FQGNSA. The CDR3 length is 11 residues. V dropped 7 bases and J dropped 7 bases, with 11 bases sitting between them. This CDR3 is CASMGSEEQYF. CDR3 in DNA: TGTGCCAGCATGGGGTCTGAAGAGCAGTACTTC.

Ten or more counts support this clonotype. The chain links TRBV13 to TRBJ2-5, with TRBD1 as a possible D gene (6 bases). The CDR3 has 15 amino acids. Between the trimmed V and J ends, which lost 5 bases and 5 bases, there was a span of 18 bases. Germline V gene lookup returns CDR1 PRHDT and CDR2 FYEKMQ (reference sequence). CDR3 residues: CASSQKNRARETQYF. The DNA of the CDR3 is TGTGCCAGCAGCCAGAAGAACAGGGCTCGGGAGACCCAGTACTTC.

This clonotype appeared many times. The J gene is TRBJ2-5, the V gene TRBV20-1, with TRBD1 as a possible D gene (5 bases). This CDR3 region has 13 residues. Germline V gene data show CDR1 as DFQATT and CDR2 as SNEGSKA (reference sequence). V lost 6 bases and J 2 bases, leaving 13 bases between the germline ends. The CDR3: CSAPGIGQETQYF. The CDR3 DNA follows: TGCAGTGCCCCAGGGATCGGGCAAGAGACCCAGTACTTC.

In its sample, this clonotype was seen many times. The rearrangement uses TRBV7-3 and TRBJ2-1, with 8 nucleotides matching TRBD1. The germline gives CDR1 SGHTA, CDR2 FQGTGA. With V trimmed by 2 bases and J by 5 bases, 5 bases remained unmatched. The CDR3 has 15 amino acids. CDR3 protein: CASSLSGGGNNEQFF. The CDR3 DNA reads TGTGCCAGCAGCTTATCAGGGGGCGGGAACAATGAGCAGTTCTTC.

The J gene is TRBJ2-7, the V gene TRBV19, with 11 bases fitting TRBD2. This CDR3 contains 17 residues. Germline CDR1 and CDR2: LNHDA and SQIVND (reference sequence). V shed 0 bases, J shed 0 bases, and the junction held 4 bases outside the gene matches. The CDR3 sequence: CASSIEASGRTSYEQYF. CDR3 coding DNA: TGTGCCAGTAGTATAGAGGCTAGCGGGAGGACCTCCTACGAGCAGTACTTC.

The chain is built from TRBV12-3 or TRBV12-4 and TRBJ1-5, with D possibly TRBD1 on 6 matching bases. The CDR3 has 20 amino acids. The V end lost 6 bases, the J end lost 3 bases, and 30 bases lay between the germline ends. The CDR3: CASRGMPGAGQVTNNQPQHF. The CDR3, as DNA: TGTGCCAGCAGGGGCATGCCGGGGGCAGGACAAGTCACTAACAATCAGCCCCAGCATTTT.

In its sample, this clonotype was seen a few times. This sequence joins TRBV3-1 and TRBJ2-1, with no clear D. The ends were cut back, 1 base at V and 10 bases at J, with 8 bases in the middle. This CDR3 is 12 amino acids long. Germline CDR1 reads LGHDT; CDR2 reads YNNKEL (reference sequence). In DNA form, the CDR3 reads TGTGCCAGCAGCCAAGGCCCCCGGGAGCAGTTCTTC. Encoded protein: CASSQGPREQFF.

Many counts were recorded for this clonotype. CDR3 DNA sequence: TGTGCCAGCAGTTTGGCTGGCTACAGGGTTGCTGGAAACACCATATATTTT. It specifies CASSLAGYRVAGNTIYF. The chain is built from TRBV6-1 and TRBJ1-3, with a weak D call TRBD1 (6 bases). V lost 5 bases to trimming and J lost 2 bases, with 19 bases between them. There are 17 residues in the CDR3. Germline-derived CDR1 and CDR2 are MNHNS and SASEGT.

This clonotype was seen ten or more times. J is TRBJ2-2 and V is TRBV27; D ambiguous. Germline CDR1 MNHEY, CDR2 SMNVEV (reference sequence). This CDR3 is 14 amino acids long. The CDR3 DNA reads TGTGACGCGACGAATAACAGCTACACCGGGGAGCTGTTTTTT. As protein: CDATNNSYTGELFF.

This chain joins TRBV18 and TRBJ1-1, with a possible D match to TRBD1 (6 bases). The germline V and J ends were trimmed by 4 bases and 13 bases, with 16 bases remaining between them. The CDR3 is 12 amino acids. Germline values: CDR1 KGHSH, CDR2 LQKENI. The DNA of the CDR3 is TGTGCCAGCTCACTTGGTCAGGGGACGGATTTCTTT. This translates into CASSLGQGTDFF.

The rearrangement uses TRBV5-5 and TRBJ1-5; D not resolved. The germline V and J ends were trimmed by 4 bases and 4 bases, with 15 bases remaining between them. Germline lookup yields CDR1 SGHKS and CDR2 YYEKEE (reference sequence). This CDR3 comprises 15 residues. Here the CDR3 reads CASSPGLSANQPQHF. CDR3 DNA: TGTGCCAGCAGCCCAGGTTTATCAGCAAATCAGCCCCAGCATTTT.

This clonotype showed up many times. For the CDR3, the DNA is TGTGCCAGTGGACAGCTTAGCAATCAGCCCCAGCATTTT. Translated, it gives CASGQLSNQPQHF. V usage is TRBV2 and J usage is TRBJ1-5; a weak D match, TRBD1 (6 bases). V lost 9 bases and J lost 0, with 9 bases in between. The CDR3 runs 13 residues. The germline V gene has CDR1 SNHLY and CDR2 FYNNEI.

This clonotype has a count of ten or more. The chain joins TRBV6-1 to TRBJ2-7; D is perhaps TRBD2 (5 bases). Germline assignment: CDR1 MNHNS and CDR2 SASEGT. CDR3 length equals 19 residues. Trimming removed 5 bases from V and 0 bases from J, with 26 bases in between. CDR3 DNA: TGTGCCAGCAGTTACCTTGGGGAGACTCCTCAAACTGTCTCCTACGAGCAGTACTTC. This encodes CASSYLGETPQTVSYEQYF.

This clonotype has ten or more counts. This chain uses TRBV9 with TRBJ2-2; 7 bases map to TRBD1. V trimming: 1 base; J trimming: 4 bases; junction bases outside the gene matches: 4. Germline CDR1 and CDR2: SGDLS and YYNGEE. The CDR3 sequence is 15 residues long. CDR3 in DNA: TGTGCCAGCAGCGTACGACAGGGTAGCACCGGGGAGCTGTTTTTT. Protein sequence: CASSVRQGSTGELFF.